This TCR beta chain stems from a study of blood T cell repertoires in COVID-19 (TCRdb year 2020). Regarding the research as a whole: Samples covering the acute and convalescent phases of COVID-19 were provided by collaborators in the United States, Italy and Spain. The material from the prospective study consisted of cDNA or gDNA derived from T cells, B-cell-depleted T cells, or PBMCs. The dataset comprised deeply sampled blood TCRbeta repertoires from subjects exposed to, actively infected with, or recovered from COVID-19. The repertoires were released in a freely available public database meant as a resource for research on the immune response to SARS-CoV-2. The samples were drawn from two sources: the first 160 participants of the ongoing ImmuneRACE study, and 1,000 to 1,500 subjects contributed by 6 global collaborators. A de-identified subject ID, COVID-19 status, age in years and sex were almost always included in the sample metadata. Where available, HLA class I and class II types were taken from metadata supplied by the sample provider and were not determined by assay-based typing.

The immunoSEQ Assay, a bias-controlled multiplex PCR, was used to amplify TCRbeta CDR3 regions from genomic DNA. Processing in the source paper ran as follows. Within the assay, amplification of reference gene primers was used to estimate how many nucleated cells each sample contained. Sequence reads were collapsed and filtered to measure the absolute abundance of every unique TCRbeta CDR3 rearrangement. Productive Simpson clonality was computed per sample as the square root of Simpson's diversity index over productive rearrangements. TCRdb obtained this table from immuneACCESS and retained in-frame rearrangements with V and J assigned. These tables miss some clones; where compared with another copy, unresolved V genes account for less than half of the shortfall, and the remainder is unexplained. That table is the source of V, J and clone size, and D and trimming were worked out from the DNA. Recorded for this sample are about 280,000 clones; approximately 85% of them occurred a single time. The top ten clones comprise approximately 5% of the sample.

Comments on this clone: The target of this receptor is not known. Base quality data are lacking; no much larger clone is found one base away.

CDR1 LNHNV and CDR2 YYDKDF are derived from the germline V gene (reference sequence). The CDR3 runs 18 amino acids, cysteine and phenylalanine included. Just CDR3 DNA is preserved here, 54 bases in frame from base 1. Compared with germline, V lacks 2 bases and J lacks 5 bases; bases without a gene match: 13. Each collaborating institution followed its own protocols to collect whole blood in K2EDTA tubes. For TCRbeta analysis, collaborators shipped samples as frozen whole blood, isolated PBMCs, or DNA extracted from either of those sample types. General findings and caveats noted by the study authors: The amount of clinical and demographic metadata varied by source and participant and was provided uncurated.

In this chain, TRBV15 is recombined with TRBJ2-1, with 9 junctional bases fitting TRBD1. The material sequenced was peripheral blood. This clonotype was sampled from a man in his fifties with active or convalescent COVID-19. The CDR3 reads CATSRTHPTGGLNNEQFF. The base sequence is TGTGCCACCAGCAGAACACACCCTACAGGGGGCCTTAACAATGAGCAGTTCTTC.